This T cell receptor beta chain is drawn from a study of CD8+ T cells in alopecia areata. The wider study: Patients in the treated group were given tofacitinib by mouth, 5 to 10 mg twice a day. Overall study results and limits: The study also sequences resident alphabeta T cells of normal skin in scalp samples.

This CDR3 is 15 amino acids long. Germline V gives CDR1 MNHEY, CDR2 SVGAGI. Trimming removed 5 bases at V and 5 bases at J, with 18 bases between. Worth noting for this clone: Its target is not known.

Sequencing templates came from extracted RNA that was reverse transcribed into cDNA. Assay: immunoSEQ multiplex PCR; the TCRdb copy retains only in-frame clones and omits some. There are under 300,000 clones in the sample; 65% to 70% occur only once, and 0.95% to 1.5% lies in the top ten. Peripheral blood and lesional scalp punch biopsies were taken from alopecia areata patients. The sequence was collected from a human donor with alopecia areata. The specimen comprised CD4+ T cells sorted from blood, sampled at week 0. The chain uses TRBV6-5 and TRBJ1-1, with unresolved D. This chain's CDR3 is CASSRRQNHQTEAFF. The CDR3 DNA reads TGTGCCAGCAGTCGAAGACAAAATCATCAAACTGAAGCTTTCTTT.